This T cell receptor (beta chain) was sequenced during a study of PD-1 blockade in classical Hodgkin lymphoma. Study outcomes and limitations: CD4+ TCR diversity, unlike CD8+, climbed significantly by C4D1. Complete responders' diversity at baseline resembled that of newly diagnosed patients.

Patients all relapsed after autologous stem cell transplantation, and there was variation in brentuximab vedotin exposure. CDR1 MNHNS and CDR2 SASEGT come from the germline V gene. The CDR3 runs 12 residues. With 3 bases removed from V and 4 bases from J, the gap between germline ends came to 7 bases. This clone was detected a few times. Antigen unknown. Additional DNA sequences in this sample encode the identical CDR3. The table came from immunoSEQ multiplex PCR; TCRdb's copy has only in-frame clones and leaves some out. This table has over 5,500 clones, 60% to 85% appearing once. The V gene is TRBV6-1, the J gene TRBJ2-7; D call uncertain. The sequence derives from a human donor with classical Hodgkin lymphoma. Material: peripheral blood mononuclear cells (PBMCs), obtained at baseline. The CDR3 DNA sequence: TGTGCCAGCAGTGATAGGGATTACGAGCAGTACTTC. This encodes CASSDRDYEQYF.